The 23 T cell receptor beta chains below all came from one sample that was sequenced in a study of blood T cell repertoires in COVID-19. Produced via immunoSEQ multiplex PCR; TCRdb's table is partial and in-frame only. The sample lists 350,000 or so clones, around 91% occurring once. What was sequenced was peripheral blood. All receptors come from a man aged 18 to 30 with active or convalescent COVID-19.

The genes are TRBV6-5 and TRBJ1-4; D not resolved. V lost 5 bases and J lost 6, with 13 bases in between. Germline assignment: CDR1 MNHEY and CDR2 SVGAGI. The CDR3 extends over 14 amino acids. In DNA, the CDR3 is TGTGCCAGCAGTCCTAGGCCTTGGGATGAAAAACTGTTTTTT. Amino acids: CASSPRPWDEKLFF.

This rearrangement joins TRBV19 to TRBJ2-7; TRBD1 is a possible D gene (5 bases). Germline-derived CDR1 and CDR2 are LNHDA and SQIVND (reference sequence). The CDR3 runs to 15 residues. V was trimmed by 3 bases and J by 3 bases, leaving 15 bases between them. CDR3: CASSIGQGASYEQYF. The DNA for the CDR3 is TGTGCCAGTAGTATTGGGCAGGGCGCCAGCTACGAGCAGTACTTC.

This chain links TRBV11-2 with TRBJ2-1; D uncertain. V lost 1 base and J 3 bases, leaving 7 bases between the germline ends. The V gene's germline CDR1 is SGHAT and CDR2 FQNNGV. This CDR3 is built from 14 residues. Written as DNA, the CDR3 is TGTGCCAGCAGCTTAGGAGGCGGCTACAATGAGCAGTTCTTC. It is translated as CASSLGGGYNEQFF.

V and J are TRBV28 and TRBJ2-7, with 8 bases fitting TRBD2. Germline trimming cut 5 bases from V and 3 bases from J; bases unmatched to any gene: 9. Germline V lookup: CDR1 MDHEN, CDR2 SYDVKM. The CDR3 has 15 residues. CDR3 region: CASSETSGSLYEQYF. In nucleotides, the CDR3 is TGTGCCAGCAGTGAAACTAGCGGAAGCCTCTACGAGCAGTACTTC.

The J gene is TRBJ2-5, the V gene TRBV27; D is unclear. The V gene's germline CDR1 is MNHEY and CDR2 SMNVEV (reference sequence). The V end lost 3 bases, the J end lost 1 base, and 12 bases lay between the germline ends. The CDR3 consists of 15 residues. CDR3 sequence reads: CASSLSLRSQETQYF. CDR3 in DNA: TGTGCCAGCAGTTTGAGTCTCAGGTCCCAAGAGACCCAGTACTTC.

This clone was seen only a few times. CDR3 amino acids: CASSKAEEKNYEQYF. CDR3 coding DNA: TGTGCCAGCAGCAAAGCCGAGGAGAAGAACTACGAGCAGTACTTC. The genes are TRBV21-1 and TRBJ2-7; the tabulated D call, TRBD2, remains unverified against the DNA. TRBV21-1 constitutes a pseudogene. The CDR3 is made up of 15 amino acids.

The V gene is TRBV7-9, the J gene TRBJ1-1; 9 bases match TRBD1. The CDR3 spans 14 residues. Germline-derived CDR1 and CDR2 are SEHNR and FQNEAQ (reference sequence). Trimming at V came to 5 bases and at J to 4 bases, leaving 5 bases not matched to a gene. The CDR3 DNA sequence: TGTGCCAGCAGCCGACAGGGGGTAGGCACTGAAGCTTTCTTT. Its protein is CASSRQGVGTEAFF.

V usage is TRBV7-9 and J usage is TRBJ1-6; 8 bases align to TRBD1. The ends lost 5 bases at V and 6 bases at J; junction bases unmatched: 6. Looked up from germline, CDR1 is SEHNR and CDR2 is FQNEAQ (reference sequence). The CDR3 is 15 residues long. For the CDR3, the DNA is TGTGCCAGCAGCCCAGGACAGGGAGGTAATTCACCCCTCCACTTT. Encoded protein: CASSPGQGGNSPLHF.

The CDR3 sequence: CASRGLAGGLNEQFF. CDR3 nucleotides: TGTGCCAGCAGGGGCCTAGCGGGGGGTCTGAATGAGCAGTTCTTC. V is TRBV6-5 and J is TRBJ2-1; 11 bases agree with TRBD2. The germline CDR1 and CDR2 sequences are MNHEY and SVGAGI. V shed 6 bases, J shed 7 bases, and the junction held 8 bases outside the gene matches. This CDR3 is built from 15 residues.

The chain couples TRBV28 to TRBJ1-6; 7 nucleotides align to TRBD1. CDR3 length equals 14 residues. Germline CDR1 and CDR2: MDHEN and SYDVKM. V lost 4 bases, J lost 10 bases, and 7 bases stayed unmatched. The CDR3 protein is CASSSRGGVSPLHF. The CDR3 nucleotides read TGTGCCAGCAGTTCGAGAGGGGGCGTATCACCCCTCCACTTT.

This CDR3 reads CASSQEGGWTYEQYF. The CDR3 DNA follows: TGTGCCAGCAGCCAAGAGGGGGGGTGGACTTACGAGCAGTACTTC. The J gene is TRBJ2-7, the V gene TRBV3-1 (or the pseudogene TRBV3-2); 7 nucleotides line up with TRBD2. Germline CDR1 LGHDT, CDR2 YNNKEL (reference sequence). This CDR3 has 15 residues. V gave up 0 bases and J gave up 4 bases; unmatched junction bases: 6.

V is TRBV6-5 and J is TRBJ1-5, with a weak D call TRBD1 (6 bases). This CDR3 has 14 residues. The V and J ends lost 6 bases and 3 bases respectively, with 12 bases between them. CDR1 MNHEY and CDR2 SVGAGI come from the germline V gene. As DNA, the CDR3 is TGTGCCAGCAGACCCACAGGGATCAATCAGCCCCAGCATTTT. It translates to CASRPTGINQPQHF.

This clone was found once. The chain joins TRBV10-2 to TRBJ1-4; tentatively, D is TRBD1 (5 bases). The CDR3 runs 16 residues. Trimming shortened V by 6 bases and J by 0 bases, and 14 bases separated the two germline ends. The germline gives CDR1 WSHSY, CDR2 SAAADI. CDR3 loop: CASRRARAATNEKLFF. Here the CDR3 DNA reads TGCGCCAGCAGAAGGGCCAGGGCTGCAACTAATGAAAAACTGTTTTTT.

The V call is TRBV14, the J call TRBJ2-7; D perhaps matches TRBD1 (6 bases). Germline CDR1 and CDR2: SGHDN and FVKESK. This CDR3 has 13 residues. Trimming left V 4 bases short and J 4 bases short, with 11 bases between. The DNA of the CDR3 is TGTGCCAGCAGCCTACAGGGTCCGTACGAGCAGTACTTC. Protein product: CASSLQGPYEQYF.

This clone has a handful of counts. V usage is TRBV3-1 (or the pseudogene TRBV3-2) and J usage is TRBJ2-5, with 9 positions matching TRBD2. After removal of 4 bases from V and 4 bases from J, the junction contained 10 bases not matched to a gene. CDR1 is LGHDT, CDR2 YNNKEL, per germline (reference sequence). The CDR3 loop spans 16 amino acids. The CDR3, as DNA: TGTGCCAGCAGCCCCCAGCTCCCTAGCGGGGTAGAGACCCAGTACTTC. Its translation: CASSPQLPSGVETQYF.

This clone was counted once. The chain employs TRBV7-9 and TRBJ2-3; 7 nucleotides agree with TRBD1. The CDR3 is 14 amino acids. CDR1 is SEHNR and CDR2 is FQNEAQ in the germline V gene (reference sequence). Trimming at V came to 5 bases and at J to 2 bases, leaving 4 bases not matched to a gene. CDR3 nucleotides: TGTGCCAGCAGCCAGGGACAGCTCACAGATACGCAGTATTTT. It translates to CASSQGQLTDTQYF.

The gene calls are TRBV29-1 and TRBJ2-5, with D maybe TRBD1 (6 bases). The germline V gene has CDR1 SQVTM and CDR2 ANQGSEA. Trimming cost V 0 bases and J 0 bases, with 23 bases left between them. The CDR3 loop spans 19 amino acids. The chain's CDR3 is CSVEEPRGRFYGYQETQYF. CDR3 bases: TGCAGCGTTGAAGAGCCCAGGGGAAGATTTTATGGGTACCAAGAGACCCAGTACTTC.

This clone has a handful of counts. The rearrangement links TRBV10-3 to TRBJ2-2; TRBD1 might be the D (7 bases). Germline loops: CDR1 ENHRY, CDR2 SYGVKD. V was pared by 3 bases and J by 3 bases, with 8 bases between. The CDR3 length is 14 residues. Written as DNA, the CDR3 is TGTGCCATCAGTGACAGGGGGGACACCGGGGAGCTGTTTTTT. Translating gives CAISDRGDTGELFF.

This chain connects TRBV18 to TRBJ2-2, with D perhaps TRBD2 (6 bases). The V gene lost 6 bases and the J gene lost 4 bases, with 9 bases spanning the gap. The germline V gene encodes CDR1 KGHSH and CDR2 LQKENI. This CDR3 is 13 amino acids long. In DNA form, the CDR3 reads TGTGCCAGCTCGATCGGGGGCACCGGGGAGCTGTTTTTT. Encoded protein: CASSIGGTGELFF. Using reference TRBV18 and TRBJ2-2 for the parts outside the CDR3, the full variable domain is NAGVMQNPRHLVRRRGQEARLRCSPMKGHSHVYWYRQLPEEGLKFMVYLQKENIIDESGMPKERFSAEFPKEGPSILRIQQVVRGDSAAYFCASSIGGTGELFFGEGSRLTVL.

This sequence joins TRBV29-1 and TRBJ2-5; TRBD1 matches at 7 bases. The CDR3 has 14 residues. Unmatched junction bases numbered 11, after V lost 6 bases and J lost 4 bases. Germline V gene data show CDR1 as SQVTM and CDR2 as ANQGSEA. CDR3 bases: TGCAGCGTGACCAGGGGGAGTCGAGGAGAGACCCAGTACTTC. Residues: CSVTRGSRGETQYF.

This clone was found once. The V gene is TRBV7-2, the J gene TRBJ2-1, with TRBD1 matching 10 bases. This CDR3 has 14 residues. Germline values: CDR1 SGHTA, CDR2 FQGNSA. Germline trimming cut 1 base from V and 8 bases from J; bases unmatched to any gene: 2. CDR3: CASSLVGTGDEQFF. The CDR3 bases are TGTGCCAGCAGCTTAGTCGGGACAGGGGATGAGCAGTTCTTC. Variable domain in full (rest from reference TRBV7-2 and TRBJ2-1): GAGVSQSPSNKVTEKGKDVELRCDPISGHTALYWYRQSLGQGLEFLIYFQGNSAPDKSGLPSDRFSAERTGGSVSTLTIQRTQQEDSAVYLCASSLVGTGDEQFFGPGTRLTVL.

The chain has TRBV25-1 and TRBJ2-5; D possibly corresponds to TRBD2 (6 bases). The CDR3 is made up of 12 amino acids. The V gene's germline CDR1 is MGHDK and CDR2 SYGVNS. V was clipped by 10 bases and J by 5 bases, with 14 bases between them. CDR3: CATQRAGETQYF. DNA of the CDR3: TGTGCCACCCAGAGGGCGGGGGAGACCCAGTACTTC.

This chain uses TRBV27 with TRBJ1-2, with TRBD1 matching 7 bases. There are 15 residues in the CDR3. With 3 bases clipped from V and 1 base from J, the junction kept 5 bases outside the gene matches. Germline-derived CDR1 and CDR2 are MNHEY and SMNVEV (reference sequence). The chain's CDR3 is CASSFHGTVNYGYTF. For the CDR3, the DNA is TGTGCCAGCAGTTTCCATGGGACAGTTAACTATGGCTACACCTTC.